The entry below describes one TCR beta chain. These data come from a study of blood T cell repertoires in COVID-19. This table comes from immunoSEQ multiplex PCR, and its TCRdb copy is limited to in-frame clones, with some not included. Among 75,000 to 100,000 clones listed, 86% were seen once. The V gene's germline CDR1 is MNHEY and CDR2 SVGEGT. The CDR3 covers 16 residues. Germline trimming cut 5 bases from V and 2 bases from J; bases unmatched to any gene: 9. Sequencing was carried out using peripheral blood. The receptor's source is a woman over 75 with acute or convalescent COVID-19. The chain is built from TRBV6-2 or TRBV6-3 and TRBJ2-5; TRBD2 aligns across 9 bases. CDR3 DNA sequence: TGTGCCAGCAGTGCCGGACTAGCGAGACTTCAAGAGACCCAGTACTTC. The encoded protein is CASSAGLARLQETQYF.